Below, 15 T cell receptor beta chains from the same sample are listed, as sequenced in a study of brain T cells in children with intractable seizures. Stated time point: blood from clinic visit 5 months post-surgery; TSC patient then seizure free. Some clones are missing from TCRdb's copy, which holds only in-frame ones; the method was immunoSEQ multiplex PCR. The repertoire includes a few hundred thousand clones, over 85% of them detected once, and around 6% sits in the top ten. The sample here was peripheral blood, taken more than 4 months after surgery. The receptor source for this set is a boy younger than two with tuberous sclerosis and intractable seizures.

The chain employs TRBV2 and TRBJ2-1; perhaps TRBD2 as D (5 bases). CDR3 length equals 14 residues. V was trimmed by 1 base and J by 3 bases, leaving 7 bases between them. Germline CDR1 reads SNHLY; CDR2 reads FYNNEI. The CDR3 sequence is CASSEEGSYNEQFF. The CDR3 coding sequence is TGTGCCAGCAGTGAAGAAGGGAGCTACAATGAGCAGTTCTTC. The full variable domain, completed using reference TRBV2 and TRBJ2-1, is EPEVTQTPSHQVTQMGQEVILRCVPISNHLYFYWYRQILGQKVEFLVSFYNNEISEKSEIFDDQFSVERPDGSNFTLKIRSTKLEDSAMYFCASSEEGSYNEQFFGPGTRLTVL.

The V and J genes are TRBV7-9 and TRBJ1-1, with D uncertain. The CDR3 spans 12 residues. V lost 4 bases and J 6 bases, leaving 9 bases between the germline ends. CDR1 SEHNR and CDR2 FQNEAQ come from the germline V gene (reference sequence). This CDR3 is CASSSRVSEAFF. The CDR3 region has the DNA TGTGCCAGCAGCTCACGGGTTTCTGAAGCTTTCTTT.

The genes are TRBV9 and TRBJ2-3, with 11 nucleotides matching TRBD2. Looked up from germline, CDR1 is SGDLS and CDR2 is YYNGEE. J lost 6 bases, V lost 0 bases, and 3 bases had no gene match. This CDR3 is built from 15 residues. CDR3 protein: CASSVVPSGGDTQYF. The DNA of the CDR3 is TGTGCCAGCAGCGTAGTTCCTAGCGGGGGGGATACGCAGTATTTT.

This clone was recorded only once. The chain joins TRBV28 to TRBJ2-7; 8 bases align to TRBD2. Germline V gene data show CDR1 as MDHEN and CDR2 as SYDVKM. The CDR3 has 14 residues. V shed 5 bases and J 5 bases; nucleotides not matched to a gene: 8. CDR3 coding DNA: TGTGCCAGCAGTAATCCCCAGCGGGGGCACGAGCAGTACTTC. As protein: CASSNPQRGHEQYF.

The chain is built from TRBV6-1 and TRBJ2-3, with TRBD1 matching 7 bases. Germline lookup yields CDR1 MNHNS and CDR2 SASEGT. The length of the CDR3 is 15 residues. V lost 5 bases, J lost 3 bases, and 8 bases stayed unmatched. The CDR3 coding sequence is TGTGCCAGCAGTTGGGACCTCAGGGGGACAGATACGCAGTATTTT. Translation: CASSWDLRGTDTQYF.

The chain is built from TRBV12-5 and TRBJ2-7; the D gene is possibly TRBD1 (6 bases). Looked up from germline, CDR1 is LGHNT and CDR2 is FRNRAP. The CDR3 is 13 amino acids. V lost 1 base and J lost 2, with 6 bases in between. Written as DNA, the CDR3 is TGTGCTAGTGGTTTGGGGGACACCTACGAGCAGTACTTC. This translates into CASGLGDTYEQYF.

This sequence joins TRBV4-2 and TRBJ2-7; the D gene is possibly TRBD1 (6 bases). Germline CDR1 reads LGHNA; CDR2 reads YNFKEQ. Deletions cut 9 bases from V and 0 bases from J, with 12 bases between. This CDR3 contains 13 residues. CDR3 sequence reads: CASRTENSYEQYF. The DNA for the CDR3 is TGTGCCAGTCGGACAGAGAACTCCTACGAGCAGTACTTC.

The J gene is TRBJ2-3, the V gene TRBV10-2; no clear D. There are 13 residues in the CDR3. The V end lost 7 bases, the J end lost 1 base, and 9 bases lay between the germline ends. Per the germline V gene, CDR1 is WSHSY and CDR2 is SAAADI. The CDR3 protein is CASIWEGTDTQYF. CDR3 nucleotide sequence: TGCGCCAGCATCTGGGAAGGCACAGATACGCAGTATTTT.

The J gene is TRBJ2-7, the V gene TRBV19, with 7 bases fitting TRBD1. The V gene's germline CDR1 is LNHDA and CDR2 SQIVND (reference sequence). The junction had 7 bases not matched to a gene; V was cut back by 6 bases and J by 5 bases. The CDR3 loop spans 13 amino acids. CDR3 DNA: TGTGCCAGTAGCCCACTCCAGGGGGACGAGCAGTACTTC. This gives the protein CASSPLQGDEQYF.

The chain carries TRBV20-1 and TRBJ2-5; TRBD2 aligns across 8 bases. The CDR3 loop spans 15 amino acids. The germline V gene has CDR1 DFQATT and CDR2 SNEGSKA (reference sequence). V lost 3 bases, J lost 5 bases, and 11 bases stayed unmatched. The CDR3 loop is CSASVGLAVLETQYF. Here the CDR3 DNA reads TGCAGTGCTAGTGTTGGACTAGCAGTGTTGGAGACCCAGTACTTC.

V and J are TRBV7-6 and TRBJ1-5; possibly TRBD1 for D (6 bases). Trimming removed 2 bases at V and 2 bases at J, with 13 bases between. Germline V gives CDR1 SGHVS, CDR2 FNYEAQ. The CDR3 has 16 amino acids. The DNA of the CDR3 is TGTGCCAGCAGCTTATCGGCAGGGGAGGGCAATCAGCCCCAGCATTTT. This encodes CASSLSAGEGNQPQHF.

The chain links TRBV11-2 to TRBJ2-6; no firm D call. This CDR3 has 17 residues. Trimming pared 2 bases from V and 0 bases from J, leaving 11 bases between. Germline assignment: CDR1 SGHAT and CDR2 FQNNGV. DNA for the CDR3: TGTGCCAGCAGCTTAAAGGACCACCGCTCTGGGGCCAACGTCCTGACTTTC. Translating gives CASSLKDHRSGANVLTF.

The rearrangement uses TRBV18 and TRBJ2-6; the match to TRBD2 covers 7 bases. V lost 2 bases and J lost 0; bases outside the gene matches: 4. CDR1 KGHSH and CDR2 LQKENI come from the germline V gene. The CDR3 sequence is 17 residues long. Here the CDR3 reads CASSPMTSSSGANVLTF. The CDR3 region has the DNA TGTGCCAGCTCACCAATGACTAGCAGCTCTGGGGCCAACGTCCTGACTTTC. Complete variable domain (other parts from reference TRBV18 and TRBJ2-6): NAGVMQNPRHLVRRRGQEARLRCSPMKGHSHVYWYRQLPEEGLKFMVYLQKENIIDESGMPKERFSAEFPKEGPSILRIQQVVRGDSAAYFCASSPMTSSSGANVLTFGAGSRLTVL.

The V and J genes are TRBV2 and TRBJ2-5; no firm D call. The CDR3 runs to 14 residues. The V end lost 5 bases, the J end lost 3 bases, and 13 bases lay between the germline ends. Germline V gene sequence: CDR1 SNHLY, CDR2 FYNNEI. The CDR3 loop is CASSPDGNEETQYF. CDR3 nucleotides: TGTGCCAGCAGTCCGGACGGAAATGAAGAGACCCAGTACTTC.

The chain combines TRBV14 with TRBJ2-1; 15 bases align to TRBD2. This CDR3 has 19 amino acids. Germline V gene data show CDR1 as SGHDN and CDR2 as FVKESK. V lost 2 bases and J lost 0; bases outside the gene matches: 5. The CDR3 reads CASSQLRTSGRASYNEQFF. CDR3 coding DNA: TGTGCCAGCAGCCAATTAAGGACTAGCGGGAGGGCCTCCTACAATGAGCAGTTCTTC.